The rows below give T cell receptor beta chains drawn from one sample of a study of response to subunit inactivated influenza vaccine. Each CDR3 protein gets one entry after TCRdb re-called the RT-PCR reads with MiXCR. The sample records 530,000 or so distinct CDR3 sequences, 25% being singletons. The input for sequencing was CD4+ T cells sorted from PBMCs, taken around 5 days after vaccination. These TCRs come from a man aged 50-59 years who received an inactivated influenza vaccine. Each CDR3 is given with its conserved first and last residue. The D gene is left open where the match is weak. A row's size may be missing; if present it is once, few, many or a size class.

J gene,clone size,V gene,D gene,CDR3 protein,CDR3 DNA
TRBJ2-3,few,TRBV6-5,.,CASSYISSTDTQYF,TGTGCCAGCAGTTACATATCTAGCACAGATACGCAGTATTTT
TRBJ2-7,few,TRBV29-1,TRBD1,CSVTTTGGAVEQYF,TGCAGCGTAACTACGACAGGGGGAGCGGTCGAGCAGTACTTC
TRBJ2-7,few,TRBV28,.,CASKTAGQYYEQYF,TGTGCCAGCAAAACAGCGGGACAGTACTACGAGCAGTACTTC
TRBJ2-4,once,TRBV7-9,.,CASSSGPQLAKNIQYF,TGTGCCAGCAGCTCAGGACCTCAACTAGCCAAAAACATTCAGTACTTC
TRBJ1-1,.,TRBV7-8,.,CASSFFQQFGAFF,TGTGCCAGCAGCTTTTTTCAACAATTTGGAGCTTTCTTT
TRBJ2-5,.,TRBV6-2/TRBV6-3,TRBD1,CASRDWGQGSETQYF,TGTGCCAGCAGGGACTGGGGACAGGGTAGTGAGACCCAGTACTTC
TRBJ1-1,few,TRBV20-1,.,CSARGWGTEAFF,TGCAGTGCAAGGGGATGGGGGACTGAAGCTTTCTTT
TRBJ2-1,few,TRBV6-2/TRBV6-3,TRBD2,CASLDVGAGANEQFF,TGTGCCAGCCTAGATGTAGGAGCGGGAGCGAATGAGCAGTTCTTC
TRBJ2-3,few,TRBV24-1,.,CATSGAGTDTQYF,TGTGCCACCAGTGGCGCGGGCACAGATACGCAGTATTTT
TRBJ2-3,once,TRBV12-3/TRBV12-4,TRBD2,CASRPTSGSDTQYF,TGTGCCAGCAGACCCACTAGCGGGAGCGATACGCAGTATTTT
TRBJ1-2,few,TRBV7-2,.,CASSLPARVGYTF,TGTGCCAGCAGCTTACCCGCTCGGGTTGGCTACACCTTC
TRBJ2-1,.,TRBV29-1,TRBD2,CSVDWGLSYNEQFF,TGCAGCGTTGATTGGGGACTATCATACAATGAGCAGTTCTTC
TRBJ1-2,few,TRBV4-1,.,CASSQVLGREDYGYTF,TGCGCCAGCAGCCAAGTCCTAGGCAGGGAGGACTATGGCTACACCTTC
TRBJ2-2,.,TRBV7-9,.,CASSSDRAGELFF,TGTGCCAGCAGCTCGGACCGGGCCGGGGAGCTGTTTTTT
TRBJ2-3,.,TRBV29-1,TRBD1,CSVGTGGADTQYF,TGCAGCGTTGGGACAGGGGGTGCGGATACGCAGTATTTT
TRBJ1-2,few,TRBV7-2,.,CASSRSNSDSYTF,TGTGCCAGCAGCCGGAGTAATTCGGATAGCTACACCTTC
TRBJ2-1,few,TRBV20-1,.,CSAQGPSSSYNEQFF,TGCAGTGCTCAAGGACCCAGTAGCTCCTACAATGAGCAGTTCTTC
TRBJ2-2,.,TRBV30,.,CAWSTQTGELFF,TGTGCCTGGAGTACCCAAACCGGGGAGCTGTTTTTT
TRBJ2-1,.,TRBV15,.,CATSRQGNEQFF,TGTGCCACCAGCAGACAGGGGAATGAGCAGTTCTTC
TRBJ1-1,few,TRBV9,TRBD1,CASSTRTGRDTEAFF,TGTGCCAGCAGCACAAGGACAGGGAGGGACACTGAAGCTTTCTTT
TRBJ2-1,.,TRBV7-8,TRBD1,CASSTTTGVSSYNEQFF,TGTGCCAGCAGCACGACCACAGGGGTTAGCTCCTACAATGAGCAGTTCTTC
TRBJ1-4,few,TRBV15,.,CATSVGTLNEKLFF,TGTGCCACCAGCGTAGGGACGCTTAATGAAAAACTGTTTTTT
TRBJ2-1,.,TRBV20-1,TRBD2,CSATGLAGNYNEQFF,TGCAGTGCTACGGGACTAGCGGGCAACTACAATGAGCAGTTCTTC
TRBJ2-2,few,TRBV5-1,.,CASTRDVNTGELFF,TGCGCCAGCACCAGGGACGTGAACACCGGGGAGCTGTTTTTT
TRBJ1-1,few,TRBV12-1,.,CASSSMRRTSGVTNTEAFF,TGTGCCAGCAGCTCGATGCGTCGGACGTCGGGGGTCACGAACACTGAAGCTTTCTTT
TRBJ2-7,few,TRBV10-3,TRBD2,CATIGLISGGAQWSYEQYF,TGTGCCACAATTGGATTAATTAGCGGGGGGGCTCAATGGTCCTACGAGCAGTACTTC
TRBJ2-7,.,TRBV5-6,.,CASRSEGGGYEQYF,TGTGCCAGCAGATCTGAGGGAGGAGGCTACGAGCAGTACTTC
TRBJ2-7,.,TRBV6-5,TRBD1,CASSSPGQGATYEQYF,TGTGCCAGCAGTTCCCCCGGACAGGGAGCTACGTACGAGCAGTACTTC
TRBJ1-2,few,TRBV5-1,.,CASSLSDSNYGYTF,TGCGCCAGCAGCTTGTCGGACAGCAACTATGGCTACACCTTC
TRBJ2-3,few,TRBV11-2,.,CASSLVSRDTQYF,TGTGCCAGCAGCTTAGTTTCGAGAGATACGCAGTATTTT
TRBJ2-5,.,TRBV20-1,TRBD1,CSARKGTGGLETQYF,TGCAGTGCTAGAAAGGGGACAGGGGGACTTGAGACCCAGTACTTC
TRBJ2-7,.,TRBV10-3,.,CAISVDDAHEQYF,TGTGCCATCAGTGTGGATGATGCCCACGAGCAGTACTTC
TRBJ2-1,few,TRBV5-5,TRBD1,CASSLTSTGAPLGEQFF,TGTGCCAGCAGCCTTACATCGACAGGGGCCCCTCTAGGTGAGCAGTTCTTC
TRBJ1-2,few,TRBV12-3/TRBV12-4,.,CASSFGGGRYGYTF,TGTGCCAGCAGTTTTGGGGGGGGCCGCTATGGCTACACCTTC
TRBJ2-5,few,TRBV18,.,CASRSPSETQYF,TGTGCCAGCCGGTCCCCGTCAGAGACCCAGTACTTC
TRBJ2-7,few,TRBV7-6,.,CASSFGGYYEQYF,TGTGCCAGCAGCTTTGGCGGGTACTACGAGCAGTACTTC
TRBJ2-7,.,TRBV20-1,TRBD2,CSAPRSGDYEQYF,TGCAGTGCTCCCCGGAGCGGGGACTACGAGCAGTACTTC
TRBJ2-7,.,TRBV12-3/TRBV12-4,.,CASTETGSAYEQYF,TGTGCCAGCACTGAAACAGGGTCAGCCTACGAGCAGTACTTC
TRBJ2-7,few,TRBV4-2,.,CASSQEPGPEPSTF,TGTGCCAGCAGCCAAGAGCCGGGCCCCGAACCTAGTACCTTC
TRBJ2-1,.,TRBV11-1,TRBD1,CASSRDQGQGNEQFF,TGTGCCAGCAGCCGAGACCAGGGACAGGGCAATGAGCAGTTCTTC